Following are 18 T cell receptor beta chains from one sample sequenced in a study of blood T cell repertoires in COVID-19. The table came from immunoSEQ multiplex PCR; TCRdb's copy has only in-frame clones and leaves some out. This table has fewer than 150,000 clones, 88% appearing once. The sample was peripheral blood. These receptors were obtained from a man aged 45-65 years with active or convalescent COVID-19.

This clone was seen only once. J is TRBJ2-2 and V is TRBV7-3, with 10 bases aligning to TRBD1. J lost 3 bases, V lost 6 bases, and 1 base had no gene match. Germline V lookup: CDR1 SGHTA, CDR2 FQGTGA. This CDR3 is 14 amino acids long. The CDR3 reads CASRGTGDTGELFF. In nucleotides, the CDR3 is TGTGCCAGCAGGGGGACAGGGGACACCGGGGAGCTGTTTTTT.

The count of this clone is one. This rearrangement joins TRBV11-2 to TRBJ2-7; 15 bases map to TRBD2. The CDR3 covers 16 residues. The V gene end was trimmed by 2 bases and the J gene end by 4 bases; junction bases not matched to a gene: 3. Germline assignment: CDR1 SGHAT and CDR2 FQNNGV. CDR3 protein: CASSLSGTSGRYEQYF. DNA for the CDR3: TGTGCCAGCAGCTTATCTGGGACTAGCGGGAGGTACGAGCAGTACTTC.

For the CDR3, the DNA is TGCGCCAGCAGCCCAGGGACAGGACTTTCCTACGAGCAGTACTTC. Encoded protein: CASSPGTGLSYEQYF. The chain is built from TRBV5-1 and TRBJ2-7, with TRBD1 matching over 8 bases. The ends lost 4 bases at V and 1 base at J; junction bases unmatched: 7. From germline, CDR1 is SGHRS and CDR2 YFSETQ. The CDR3 is made up of 15 amino acids.

The chain is built from TRBV30 and TRBJ2-3; D possibly corresponds to TRBD2 (6 bases). V was clipped by 5 bases and J by 8 bases, with 11 bases between them. This CDR3 is 11 amino acids long. Per the germline V gene, CDR1 is GTSNPN and CDR2 is SVGIG (reference sequence). The CDR3 loop reads CAWLLGGTQYF. Written as DNA, the CDR3 is TGTGCCTGGCTGCTGGGGGGTACGCAGTATTTT.

The rearrangement uses TRBV2 and TRBJ2-2, with 10 bases matching TRBD2. The CDR3 runs 16 residues. Trimming took 6 bases from V and 1 from J; bases not matched to a gene: 5. The germline CDR1 and CDR2 sequences are SNHLY and FYNNEI. The CDR3 is CASRESSGGNTGELFF. The CDR3 DNA is TGTGCCAGCAGGGAGTCTAGCGGGGGGAACACCGGGGAGCTGTTTTTT.

This chain's CDR3 is CASSPSSGREVAYNEQFF. The CDR3 DNA reads TGTGCCAGCAGCCCGTCTAGCGGGAGAGAGGTTGCCTACAATGAGCAGTTCTTC. The chain combines TRBV3-1 (or the pseudogene TRBV3-2) with TRBJ2-1; 10 nucleotides match TRBD2. V was clipped by 4 bases and J by 2 bases; unmatched bases: 11. The germline V gene encodes CDR1 LGHDT and CDR2 YNNKEL (reference sequence). The CDR3 consists of 18 residues.

This sequence joins TRBV7-6 and TRBJ2-5; TRBD2 agrees at 14 bases. The CDR3 totals 15 residues. The J segment lost 6 bases and the V segment lost 4 bases, leaving 4 bases of the junction unmatched. Germline V gene data show CDR1 as SGHVS and CDR2 as FNYEAQ. CDR3 in amino acids: CASSYGTSGSQTQYF. The DNA of the CDR3 is TGTGCCAGCAGCTACGGGACTAGCGGGAGTCAGACCCAGTACTTC.

The chain couples TRBV28 to TRBJ2-1, with D perhaps matching TRBD1 (6 bases). This CDR3 comprises 16 residues. CDR1 and CDR2 (germline): MDHEN, SYDVKM. V gave up 5 bases and J gave up 3 bases, with 17 bases separating them. CDR3 amino acids: CASSPPGQLNYNEQFF. The DNA of the CDR3 is TGTGCCAGCAGTCCCCCTGGACAGCTGAACTACAATGAGCAGTTCTTC.

The genes are TRBV28 and TRBJ2-2, with no clear D. Trimming stripped 4 bases from V and 6 bases from J, with 15 bases between. Germline CDR1 is MDHEN and CDR2 is SYDVKM. The CDR3 has 15 amino acids. DNA for the CDR3: TGTGCCAGCAGTTCCCCTGGCTCTGGCCCCGGGGAGCTGTTTTTT. Amino acids: CASSSPGSGPGELFF.

This chain uses TRBV6-5 with TRBJ2-7; 7 nucleotides match TRBD1. With 10 bases clipped from V and 5 bases from J, the junction kept 11 bases outside the gene matches. Germline V gene lookup returns CDR1 MNHEY and CDR2 SVGAGI. This CDR3 has 13 residues. The CDR3 is CATKWGQIDEQYF. In nucleotides, the CDR3 is TGTGCCACTAAATGGGGACAGATCGACGAGCAGTACTTC.

This clone was detected once. The chain has TRBV5-6 and TRBJ2-1; the match to TRBD2 covers 14 bases. The germline CDR1 and CDR2 sequences are SGHDT and YYEEEE. The CDR3 is 15 amino acids. Trimming took 4 bases from V and 9 from J; bases not matched to a gene: 6. The CDR3 DNA is TGTGCCAGCAGCGCGGGACTAGCGGGAGCTAGTGAGCAGTTCTTC. It encodes CASSAGLAGASEQFF.

V gene TRBV29-1 combines with J gene TRBJ1-1; TRBD1 agrees at 11 bases. CDR1 and CDR2 (germline): SQVTM, ANQGSEA. The CDR3 is 16 residues long. Trimming took 6 bases from V and 0 from J; bases not matched to a gene: 9. The CDR3 loop reads CSVSGTGGRMNTEAFF. The CDR3 nucleotides are TGCAGCGTCTCCGGGACAGGGGGGAGAATGAACACTGAAGCTTTCTTT.

The genes are TRBV5-1 and TRBJ1-2; 9 nucleotides line up with TRBD1. From germline, CDR1 is SGHRS and CDR2 YFSETQ. J was trimmed by 8 bases and V by 0 bases; bases with no gene match: 5. This CDR3 region has 14 residues. The CDR3 DNA reads TGCGCCAGCAGCTTGGACAGGGGGCTCGTCGGCTACACCTTC. Translating gives CASSLDRGLVGYTF.

This chain uses TRBV18 with TRBJ2-1; possible D gene TRBD2, 5 bases. The CDR3 runs 15 residues. V was shortened by 6 bases and J by 6 bases, with 18 bases between the two germline ends. CDR1 and CDR2 from the germline V gene are KGHSH and LQKENI. The chain's CDR3 is CASSPLATAGNEQFF. CDR3 bases: TGTGCCAGCTCCCCTCTAGCTACGGCGGGCAATGAGCAGTTCTTC.

The genes are TRBV5-4 and TRBJ1-4, with 8 positions matching TRBD1. Germline V gene sequence: CDR1 SGHNT, CDR2 YYREEE (reference sequence). This CDR3 comprises 14 residues. Trimming at V came to 2 bases and at J to 8 bases, leaving 5 bases not matched to a gene. In DNA form, the CDR3 reads TGTGCCAGCAGCTTAGACAGGGGAGACGAAAAACTGTTTTTT. Translation: CASSLDRGDEKLFF.

J is TRBJ1-5 and V is TRBV10-3, with TRBD1 identical over 8 bases. Germline values: CDR1 ENHRY, CDR2 SYGVKD. The CDR3 runs 14 residues. The J segment lost 6 bases and the V segment lost 6 bases, leaving 7 bases of the junction unmatched. The CDR3 bases are TGTGCCATCAGCCTGATACAGGGGGGTCAGCCCCAGCATTTT. Encoded protein: CAISLIQGGQPQHF.

The chain links TRBV4-1 to TRBJ2-1; no clear D gene. Trimming stripped 6 bases from V and 0 bases from J, with 18 bases between. The CDR3 is made up of 17 amino acids. Germline V gene lookup returns CDR1 MGHRA and CDR2 YSYEKL. CDR3 loop: CASSRKTDLYSYNEQFF. CDR3 nucleotide sequence: TGCGCCAGCAGTCGGAAGACTGACCTATACTCCTACAATGAGCAGTTCTTC.

This rearrangement joins TRBV6-5 to TRBJ2-3; 11 bases fit TRBD2. V was clipped by 6 bases and J by 4 bases; unmatched bases: 3. CDR1 and CDR2 from the germline V gene are MNHEY and SVGAGI. This CDR3 region has 14 residues. DNA of the CDR3: TGTGCCAGCAGCCAACTAGCGGGAGCAGATACGCAGTATTTT. As protein: CASSQLAGADTQYF.